The TCR beta chain under discussion was sequenced for a study of blood T cell repertoires in COVID-19. In the study overall: Spain, Italy and the United States supplied samples that represented acute and convalescent COVID-19.

In the authors' workflow: Amplification of reference gene primers was used by the study to estimate nucleated cell counts. Some clones are missing from TCRdb's copy, which holds only in-frame ones; the method was immunoSEQ multiplex PCR. From that table come the V and J calls and clone size; the DNA was used to work out D and trimming. The repertoire has approximately 250,000 clones, 85% of them found once; the top ten carry approximately 9.6%. V lost 1 base and J lost 0; bases outside the gene matches: 8. Germline CDR1 SEHNR, CDR2 FQNEAQ (reference sequence). There are 17 residues in the CDR3. This study enrolled people aged about 18 to 90 from 24 US geographic areas.

This chain uses TRBV7-9 with TRBJ1-1, with TRBD1 identical over 7 bases. Material for sequencing was PBMCs or T cells enriched from blood (not recorded which). The source is a woman in her forties or fifties with acute COVID-19. Here the CDR3 DNA reads TGTGCCAGCAGCTTAGGAGGGACAGTCACTATGAACACTGAAGCTTTCTTT. Protein: CASSLGGTVTMNTEAFF.